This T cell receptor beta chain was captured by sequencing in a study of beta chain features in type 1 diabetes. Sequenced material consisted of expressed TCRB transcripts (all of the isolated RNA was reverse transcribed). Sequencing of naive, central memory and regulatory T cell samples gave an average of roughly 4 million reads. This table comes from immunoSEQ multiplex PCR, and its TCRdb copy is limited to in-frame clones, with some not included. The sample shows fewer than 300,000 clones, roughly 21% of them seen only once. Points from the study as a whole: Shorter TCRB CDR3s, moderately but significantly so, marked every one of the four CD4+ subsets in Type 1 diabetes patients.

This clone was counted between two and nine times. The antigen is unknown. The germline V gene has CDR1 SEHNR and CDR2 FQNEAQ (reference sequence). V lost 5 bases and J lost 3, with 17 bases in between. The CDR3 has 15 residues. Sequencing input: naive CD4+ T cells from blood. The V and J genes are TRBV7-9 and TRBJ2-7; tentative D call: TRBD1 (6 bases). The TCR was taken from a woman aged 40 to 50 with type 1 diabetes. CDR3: CASSPGDLNGYEQYF. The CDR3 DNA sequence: TGTGCCAGCAGCCCAGGGGATTTAAATGGCTACGAGCAGTACTTC.